This T cell receptor (beta chain) originates from a study of T cells in localized non-small cell lung cancer. General study points: Appearing in adjacent lung were a median about 50 of the top 100 tumor clones. Sequencing involved a lone tumor region, leaving heterogeneity possible.

The method was immunoSEQ multiplex PCR; TCRdb's version includes in-frame clones alone and lacks a portion of them. The data contain roughly 2,500 clones, roughly 32% of them singletons. As concerns this clone: The antigen is undetermined.

Per the germline V gene, CDR1 is LNHDA and CDR2 is SQIVND (reference sequence). The V end was cut by 5 bases, the J end by 0 bases, with 11 bases between. This CDR3 comprises 15 residues. This sequence joins TRBV19 and TRBJ1-5; no clear D. This TCR was sampled from a man aged 40 to 75 with stage II lung adenocarcinoma. This material consisted of lung tumor tissue, taken before any cancer treatment. The CDR3 region is CASSAQEISNQPQHF. For the CDR3, the DNA is TGTGCCAGTAGTGCTCAGGAGATTAGCAATCAGCCCCAGCATTTT. Complete variable domain (other parts from reference TRBV19 and TRBJ1-5): DGGITQSPKYLFRKEGQNVTLSCEQNLNHDAMYWYRQDPGQGLRLIYYSQIVNDFQKGDIAEGYSVSREKKESFPLTVTSAQKNPTAFYLCASSAQEISNQPQHFGDGTRLSIL.